These 23 T cell receptor beta chains originate from one sample sequenced in a study of spatial heterogeneity in lung cancer. As to time point: sample taken at primary tumor resection. Findings and limits, study-wide: Counts of expanded alpha and beta TCRs within tumors tracked the tumor nonsynonymous mutation count.

Antigen specificity for these receptors is unknown. TCRdb redid the calling of the 5' RACE reads with MiXCR, one entry per CDR3 protein. The sample has approximately 6,800 distinct CDR3 sequences, roughly a tenth seen once; the top ten hold about 11%. Sequenced material: lung tumor tissue, taken at surgery. The receptors were gathered from a female donor with early-stage non-small cell lung cancer.

This clonotype was counted at least ten times. This rearrangement joins TRBV5-5 to TRBJ1-6; D not certain. The V and J ends lost 0 bases and 0 bases respectively, with 10 bases between them. The CDR3 is 17 residues long. Germline V gene data show CDR1 as SGHKS and CDR2 as YYEKEE (reference sequence). CDR3 bases: TGTGCCAGCAGCTTGGTCCTCATGAGCTCCTATAATTCACCCCTCCACTTT. Its protein product is CASSLVLMSSYNSPLHF.

The rearrangement links TRBV28 to TRBJ1-4, with D possibly matching TRBD1 (5 bases). The CDR3 loop spans 15 amino acids. V lost 3 bases to trimming and J lost 0 bases, with 8 bases between them. Germline CDR1 reads MDHEN; CDR2 reads SYDVKM. The chain's CDR3 is CASSFTGSTNEKLFF. CDR3 bases: TGTGCCAGCAGTTTTACAGGCTCAACTAATGAAAAACTGTTTTTT.

The V call is TRBV24-1, the J call TRBJ2-3; no firm D call. The germline gives CDR1 KGHDR, CDR2 SFDVKD. The CDR3 runs to 13 residues. V was trimmed by 3 bases and J by 8 bases, leaving 11 bases between them. CDR3 bases: TGTGCCACCAGTGATCGGGTCTGGGGTACGCAGTATTTT. This sequence encodes CATSDRVWGTQYF.

The table lists this clonotype with a few counts. The rearrangement links TRBV19 to TRBJ1-2; tentatively, D is TRBD1 (5 bases). The CDR3 extends over 13 amino acids. Trimming removed 5 bases from V and 4 bases from J, with 11 bases in between. The germline gives CDR1 LNHDA, CDR2 SQIVND (reference sequence). The CDR3 region is CASSSGAVYGYTF. CDR3 bases: TGTGCCAGTAGTTCCGGGGCAGTCTATGGCTACACCTTC.

By sample fraction, this clonotype is large. The chain uses TRBV7-9 and TRBJ2-7; 10 nucleotides agree with TRBD1. The CDR3 length is 15 residues. Trimming at V came to 5 bases and at J to 4 bases, leaving 8 bases not matched to a gene. Looked up from germline, CDR1 is SEHNR and CDR2 is FQNEAQ (reference sequence). For the CDR3, the DNA is TGTGCCAGCAGCCTTGGGACAGGGGTTTCGTACGAGCAGTACTTC. Amino acid sequence: CASSLGTGVSYEQYF. The whole variable domain, remainder taken from reference TRBV7-9 and TRBJ2-7, is DTGVSQNPRHKITKRGQNVTFRCDPISEHNRLYWYRQTLGQGPEFLTYFQNEAQLEKSRLLSDRFSAERPKGSFSTLEIQRTEQGDSAMYLCASSLGTGVSYEQYFGPGTRLTVT.

The chain recombines TRBV11-3 with TRBJ2-5; D is perhaps TRBD1 (6 bases). Germline V gene lookup returns CDR1 SGHNT and CDR2 YENEEA. This CDR3 region has 15 residues. The V and J ends lost 5 bases and 4 bases respectively, with 17 bases between them. CDR3 sequence reads: CASSTGQTLIETQYF. CDR3 bases: TGTGCCAGCAGCACCGGACAGACCCTAATAGAGACCCAGTACTTC.

The rearrangement links TRBV7-9 to TRBJ2-1, with 12 bases identical to TRBD2. Per germline, CDR1 SEHNR and CDR2 FQNEAQ (reference sequence). CDR3 length: 14 residues. Trimming at V came to 5 bases and at J to 9 bases, leaving 5 bases not matched to a gene. CDR3 amino acids: CASSPLAGGGEQFF. The CDR3 DNA reads as TGTGCCAGCAGCCCGCTAGCGGGGGGGGGTGAGCAGTTCTTC. Drawing the rest from reference TRBV7-9 and TRBJ2-1, the complete variable domain is DTGVSQNPRHKITKRGQNVTFRCDPISEHNRLYWYRQTLGQGPEFLTYFQNEAQLEKSRLLSDRFSAERPKGSFSTLEIQRTEQGDSAMYLCASSPLAGGGEQFFGPGTRLTVL.

Here the CDR3 DNA reads TGTGCCAGCAGCCAAGACAGCAAAACCTCATTATCCACGCAGTATTTT. Amino acids: CASSQDSKTSLSTQYF. The chain links TRBV3-1 to TRBJ2-3, with D hard to call. This CDR3 comprises 16 residues. Trimming took off 0 bases at V and 9 bases at J, with 19 bases between the two ends. Germline V gene sequence: CDR1 LGHDT, CDR2 YNNKEL (reference sequence).

This clonotype appeared many times. CDR3 in DNA: TGTGCCATTCTACAGGGCGGGGATAGCAATCAGCCCCAGCATTTT. Translation: CAILQGGDSNQPQHF. The chain combines TRBV28 with TRBJ1-5; maybe TRBD1 (6 bases). Per germline, CDR1 MDHEN and CDR2 SYDVKM. Trimming removed 10 bases at V and 0 bases at J, with 16 bases between. The CDR3 length is 15 residues.

The J gene is TRBJ2-3, the V gene TRBV7-9, with TRBD2 matching over 7 bases. This CDR3 is built from 15 residues. CDR1 and CDR2 from the germline V gene are SEHNR and FQNEAQ (reference sequence). V dropped 5 bases and J dropped 0; count of bases not matched to a gene: 5. The CDR3 loop is CASSPAGVSTDTQYF. The CDR3 coding sequence is TGTGCCAGCAGCCCCGCGGGGGTCAGCACAGATACGCAGTATTTT.

The V gene is TRBV10-3, the J gene TRBJ1-1; D remains ambiguous. Germline CDR1 is ENHRY and CDR2 is SYGVKD. The germline V and J ends were trimmed by 8 bases and 6 bases, with 16 bases remaining between them. The CDR3 is 13 residues long. The CDR3 sequence is CAIYPGSGAEAFF. DNA for the CDR3: TGTGCCATCTATCCGGGTAGTGGCGCTGAAGCTTTCTTT.

In its sample, this clonotype was seen a few times. The J gene is TRBJ1-2, the V gene TRBV18; 7 bases line up with TRBD1. Germline V gene lookup returns CDR1 KGHSH and CDR2 LQKENI. With 3 bases clipped from V and 2 bases from J, the junction kept 3 bases outside the gene matches. The CDR3 runs 14 residues. The CDR3 bases are TGTGCCAGCTCACCCGGGACAGTCAACTATGGCTACACCTTC. Its protein product is CASSPGTVNYGYTF.

This clonotype has a count of ten or more. The genes are TRBV7-9 and TRBJ1-6, with a tentative D call TRBD1 (5 bases). The CDR3 runs 14 residues. V lost 5 bases and J lost 7, with 12 bases in between. The V gene's germline CDR1 is SEHNR and CDR2 FQNEAQ (reference sequence). The chain's CDR3 is CASSPGEGNSPLHF. CDR3 DNA sequence: TGTGCCAGCAGCCCGGGGGAAGGCAATTCACCCCTCCACTTT.

V and J are TRBV7-2 and TRBJ1-2; 7 bases map to TRBD1. This CDR3 region has 14 residues. Germline CDR1 and CDR2: SGHTA and FQGNSA. The J segment lost 0 bases and the V segment lost 10 bases, leaving 8 bases of the junction unmatched. Here the CDR3 DNA reads TGTGCCATCTCTACCGGGACAGCTAACTATGGCTACACCTTC. As protein: CAISTGTANYGYTF.

This clonotype is medium-sized within its sample. The rearrangement joins TRBV28 to TRBJ2-7; D is undetermined. The CDR3 totals 12 residues. The V end was cut by 4 bases, the J end by 12 bases, with 16 bases between. The germline CDR1 and CDR2 sequences are MDHEN and SYDVKM. This CDR3 reads CASSSQGRGWYF. The CDR3 nucleotides are TGTGCCAGCAGTTCCCAAGGCCGTGGGTGGTACTTC.

This clonotype rates as medium-sized. The chain recombines TRBV5-4 with TRBJ2-1, with 12 bases aligning to TRBD2. V was pared by 4 bases and J by 5 bases, with 7 bases of the junction left unmatched. Germline V gene lookup returns CDR1 SGHNT and CDR2 YYREEE (reference sequence). The CDR3 totals 16 residues. Here the CDR3 reads CASSPDLAGGHNEQFF. The CDR3 region has the DNA TGTGCCAGCAGCCCGGACCTAGCGGGGGGGCACAATGAGCAGTTCTTC.

This clonotype is large (0.1 to 1%) by share. The V and J genes are TRBV7-2 and TRBJ2-1; D remains unclear. The CDR3 covers 15 residues. Germline CDR1 SGHTA, CDR2 FQGNSA. Trimming took off 1 base at V and 2 bases at J, with 9 bases between the two ends. CDR3 DNA: TGTGCCAGCAGCTTAGTGAAGGGCACCTACAATGAGCAGTTCTTC. This encodes CASSLVKGTYNEQFF. The full variable domain, its missing parts supplied by reference TRBV7-2 and TRBJ2-1, is GAGVSQSPSNKVTEKGKDVELRCDPISGHTALYWYRQSLGQGLEFLIYFQGNSAPDKSGLPSDRFSAERTGGSVSTLTIQRTQQEDSAVYLCASSLVKGTYNEQFFGPGTRLTVL.

A few counts support this clonotype. V is TRBV9 and J is TRBJ2-1; 11 bases map to TRBD2. CDR3 length: 17 residues. In germline, CDR1 is SGDLS, CDR2 YYNGEE. Losses at the gene ends were 3 bases for V and 0 bases for J; bases not matched to a gene: 5. For the CDR3, the DNA is TGTGCCAGCAGCGAGGGACTAGCGGTGAGCTCCTACAATGAGCAGTTCTTC. Translated: CASSEGLAVSSYNEQFF.

In its sample, this clonotype ranks as medium-sized. CDR3 sequence reads: CASSFKFKFYNEQFF. The DNA for the CDR3 is TGTGCCAGCAGTTTTAAGTTCAAATTCTACAATGAGCAGTTCTTC. The chain recombines TRBV3-1 with TRBJ2-1; no definite D call. Trimming removed 6 bases at V and 3 bases at J, with 15 bases between. Germline lookup yields CDR1 LGHDT and CDR2 YNNKEL (reference sequence). CDR3 length: 15 residues.

The chain recombines TRBV28 with TRBJ1-2, with D uncertain. CDR3 length: 14 residues. Germline V gene sequence: CDR1 MDHEN, CDR2 SYDVKM. Trimming stripped 7 bases from V and 5 bases from J, with 17 bases between. The CDR3 sequence: CASIRPGPGYGYTF. CDR3 coding DNA: TGTGCCAGCATAAGACCAGGCCCTGGGTATGGCTACACCTTC.

Judged by abundance, this clonotype is medium-sized. This rearrangement joins TRBV20-1 to TRBJ2-5; no reliable D call. Looked up from germline, CDR1 is DFQATT and CDR2 is SNEGSKA (reference sequence). V lost 1 base and J 5 bases, leaving 20 bases between the germline ends. The CDR3 has 16 amino acids. CDR3 amino acids: CSARVMGVGLRETQYF. The CDR3 DNA sequence: TGCAGTGCTAGAGTGATGGGTGTTGGGTTGCGGGAGACCCAGTACTTC.

This clonotype ranks as medium-sized. This chain joins TRBV5-1 and TRBJ2-2, with 7 bases that match TRBD1. The V gene end was trimmed by 0 bases and the J gene end by 5 bases; junction bases not matched to a gene: 7. The CDR3 is 16 amino acids. CDR1 and CDR2 (germline): SGHRS, YFSETQ. CDR3 DNA: TGCGCCAGCAGCTTGGCGCCAGGGGGAGATACCGGGGAGCTGTTTTTT. It translates to CASSLAPGGDTGELFF. Full variable domain (rest looked up from reference TRBV5-1 and TRBJ2-2): KAGVTQTPRYLIKTRGQQVTLSCSPISGHRSVSWYQQTPGQGLQFLFEYFSETQRNKGNFPGRFSGRQFSNSRSEMNVSTLELGDSALYLCASSLAPGGDTGELFFGEGSRLTVL.

In this sample, this clonotype turned up many times. The chain has TRBV28 and TRBJ1-6; a possible D gene is TRBD1 (6 bases). Trimming removed 5 bases at V and 15 bases at J, with 23 bases between. Per germline, CDR1 MDHEN and CDR2 SYDVKM. The CDR3 sequence is 15 residues long. CDR3 coding DNA: TGTGCCAGCAGTGTCGGACAGTGGTACATTTATGACCTCCACTTT. Its translation: CASSVGQWYIYDLHF.